The sequence of this T cell receptor (beta chain) was determined in a study of blood T cell repertoires in COVID-19. In the study overall: T cells, B-cell-depleted T cells, or PBMCs supplied cDNA or gDNA.

Trimming took 6 bases from V and 5 from J; bases not matched to a gene: 7. This CDR3 has 14 residues. Germline CDR1 reads KGHSH; CDR2 reads LQKENI. Adults between about 18 and 95 years of age took part from approximately 24 US areas. Participants had their cohort set by participant-reported clinical history. Donors in Cohort 3 counted as recovered after two negative PCRs, clearance, or symptom resolution. Measured with immunoSEQ multiplex PCR; TCRdb has only the in-frame clones, and not every one. The sample includes around 380,000 clones, around 87% of them seen just once. This receptor was taken from a young man who had recovered from COVID-19. Material for sequencing was PBMCs or T cells enriched from blood (not recorded which). V gene TRBV18 combines with J gene TRBJ2-1, with 7 bases fitting TRBD2. DNA for the CDR3: TGTGCCAGCTCCCCTGTGGGAGGGAACAATGAGCAGTTCTTC. Translated: CASSPVGGNNEQFF.